These 28 T cell receptor beta chains were sequenced from one sample in a study of blood T cell repertoires in COVID-19. TCRdb keeps only in-frame clones here, not all; method: immunoSEQ multiplex PCR. In the table there are about 260,000 clones, over 80% of which are singletons. Material: PBMCs or T cells enriched from blood (not recorded which). These receptors all come from a man aged 50-60 years who had been exposed to COVID-19.

V and J are TRBV7-9 and TRBJ2-2; TRBD1 matches 9 bases. The CDR3 has 15 amino acids. Germline trimming cut 6 bases from V and 5 bases from J; bases unmatched to any gene: 7. CDR1 and CDR2 (germline): SEHNR, FQNEAQ (reference sequence). This CDR3 is CASRETGTGTGELFF. The CDR3 region has the DNA TGTGCCAGCAGGGAGACCGGGACAGGGACCGGGGAGCTGTTTTTT.

This chain links TRBV5-1 with TRBJ2-2, with 7 bases that match TRBD1. With 0 bases clipped from V and 6 bases from J, the junction kept 2 bases outside the gene matches. The CDR3 runs to 14 residues. The V gene's germline CDR1 is SGHRS and CDR2 YFSETQ. The CDR3 here is CASSLATGAGELFF. As DNA, the CDR3 is TGCGCCAGCAGCTTGGCCACAGGGGCCGGGGAGCTGTTTTTT.

This clone was seen a few times. J is TRBJ2-1 and V is TRBV24-1, with D perhaps matching TRBD2 (5 bases). V shed 1 base and J shed 9 bases, with 24 bases lying between them. The CDR3 sequence is 18 residues long. Germline lookup yields CDR1 KGHDR and CDR2 SFDVKD. The CDR3 DNA is TGTGCCACCAGTGATTTTAAGTCTGGGCTAGCCTCCACGGGTGAGCAGTTCTTC. Its translation: CATSDFKSGLASTGEQFF.

V and J are TRBV7-3 and TRBJ2-3; no firm D call. The germline gives CDR1 SGHTA, CDR2 FQGTGA. The CDR3 covers 14 residues. Trimming took off 1 base at V and 3 bases at J, with 8 bases between the two ends. The CDR3 DNA follows: TGTGCCAGCAGCTTAATCGGTAAAACAGATACGCAGTATTTT. Protein product: CASSLIGKTDTQYF. The variable domain in full, completed from reference TRBV7-3 and TRBJ2-3, reads GAGVSQTPSNKVTEKGKYVELRCDPISGHTALYWYRQSLGQGPEFLIYFQGTGAADDSGLPNDRFFAVRPEGSVSTLKIQRTERGDSAVYLCASSLIGKTDTQYFGPGTRLTVL.

This chain uses TRBV5-1 with TRBJ2-5, with 12 bases fitting TRBD2. This CDR3 is 16 amino acids long. J gave up 3 bases and V 1 base, and 4 bases lay outside the gene matches. Germline loops: CDR1 SGHRS, CDR2 YFSETQ. CDR3 loop: CASSLFSSGGEETQYF. CDR3 coding DNA: TGCGCCAGCAGCTTGTTTTCTAGCGGGGGGGAAGAGACCCAGTACTTC.

The chain uses TRBV2 and TRBJ2-7, with D tentatively TRBD2 (6 bases). The CDR3 loop spans 13 amino acids. Germline CDR1 reads SNHLY; CDR2 reads FYNNEI. Trimming shortened V by 9 bases and J by 0 bases, and 12 bases separated the two germline ends. The CDR3 coding sequence is TGTGCCAGTCAACGGGACTCCTCCTACGAGCAGTACGTC. This codes for CASQRDSSYEQYV.

CDR3 in DNA: TGTGCCATCAGGGGGACAGGGAGAGCGTATGGCTACACCTTC. Translation gives CAIRGTGRAYGYTF. The chain uses TRBV10-3 and TRBJ1-2, with 9 bases that match TRBD1. Germline loops: CDR1 ENHRY, CDR2 SYGVKD. V dropped 6 bases and J dropped 5; count of bases not matched to a gene: 7. CDR3 length equals 14 residues.

This chain links TRBV3-1 (or the pseudogene TRBV3-2) with TRBJ1-1; tentative D call: TRBD1 (5 bases). Germline loops: CDR1 LGHDT, CDR2 YNNKEL (reference sequence). This CDR3 contains 15 residues. Trimming removed 2 bases from V and 2 bases from J, with 12 bases in between. The CDR3, as DNA: TGTGCCAGCAGCCAATGGGGGGTGGGTAACACTGAAGCTTTCTTT. It specifies CASSQWGVGNTEAFF.

This sequence joins TRBV4-2 and TRBJ2-3; maybe TRBD2 (5 bases). Trimming stripped 4 bases from V and 1 base from J, with 12 bases between. The CDR3 spans 15 residues. CDR1 and CDR2 from the germline V gene are LGHNA and YNFKEQ. The CDR3: CASSRGGGGTDTQYF. CDR3 DNA: TGTGCCAGCAGCCGTGGTGGAGGAGGCACAGATACGCAGTATTTT.

A few counts support this clone. The chain carries TRBV2 and TRBJ1-1; a weak D match, TRBD1 (6 bases). Per the germline V gene, CDR1 is SNHLY and CDR2 is FYNNEI. The CDR3 extends over 13 amino acids. The V gene lost 6 bases and the J gene lost 7 bases, with 15 bases spanning the gap. The CDR3 DNA reads as TGTGCCAGCAGCACGGGACATGGATTTGAAGCTTTCTTT. Protein: CASSTGHGFEAFF. Looking up the rest from reference TRBV2 and TRBJ1-1 gives the full variable domain: EPEVTQTPSHQVTQMGQEVILRCVPISNHLYFYWYRQILGQKVEFLVSFYNNEISEKSEIFDDQFSVERPDGSNFTLKIRSTKLEDSAMYFCASSTGHGFEAFFGQGTRLTVV.

J is TRBJ1-6 and V is TRBV5-8, with D possibly matching TRBD1 (6 bases). The CDR3 is 17 amino acids. V gave up 3 bases and J gave up 7 bases, with 20 bases separating them. Germline V CDR1 and CDR2: SGHTS, YDEGEE. The CDR3 sequence is CASSWVRDAGQNSPLHF. CDR3 nucleotide sequence: TGTGCCAGCAGCTGGGTCCGGGACGCAGGACAGAATTCACCCCTCCACTTT.

The rearrangement links TRBV27 to TRBJ1-4; D gene uncertain. The CDR3 extends over 15 amino acids. V was pared by 3 bases and J by 7 bases, with 15 bases between. Per the germline V gene, CDR1 is MNHEY and CDR2 is SMNVEV (reference sequence). CDR3 in amino acids: CASSLTDGRTEKLFF. The CDR3 nucleotides read TGTGCCAGCAGTTTGACTGACGGAAGAACTGAAAAACTGTTTTTT. The full variable domain, with the rest looked up from reference TRBV27 and TRBJ1-4, is EAQVTQNPRYLITVTGKKLTVTCSQNMNHEYMSWYRQDPGLGLRQIYYSMNVEVTDKGDVPEGYKVSRKEKRNFPLILESPSPNQTSLYFCASSLTDGRTEKLFFGSGTQLSVL.

The table lists this clone with a few counts. This chain links TRBV2 with TRBJ1-6; 9 bases align to TRBD1. This CDR3 spans 11 amino acids. Germline V CDR1 and CDR2: SNHLY, FYNNEI. After removal of 4 bases from V and 14 bases from J, the junction contained 0 bases not matched to a gene. The CDR3, as DNA: TGTGCCAGCAGTGGGACAGGGGCCCTCCACTTT. It is translated as CASSGTGALHF.

The J gene is TRBJ2-1, the V gene TRBV2; 11 positions match TRBD2. Trimming at V came to 5 bases and at J to 9 bases, leaving 9 bases not matched to a gene. In germline, CDR1 is SNHLY, CDR2 FYNNEI. This CDR3 spans 15 amino acids. The chain's CDR3 is CASSQGLAGGVEQFF. The CDR3 DNA is TGTGCCAGCAGTCAGGGGCTAGCGGGAGGAGTTGAGCAGTTCTTC.

This sequence joins TRBV19 and TRBJ1-6; D unresolved. Germline V lookup: CDR1 LNHDA, CDR2 SQIVND (reference sequence). Trimming shortened V by 6 bases and J by 9 bases, and 15 bases separated the two germline ends. The CDR3 extends over 14 amino acids. The CDR3 sequence: CASRRRELRSPLHF. In nucleotides, the CDR3 is TGTGCCAGTAGAAGGAGGGAATTGCGTTCACCCCTCCACTTT.

This chain connects TRBV3-1 (or the pseudogene TRBV3-2) to TRBJ1-3; no firm D call. The V end lost 4 bases, the J end lost 7 bases, and 17 bases lay between the germline ends. This CDR3 is 15 amino acids long. Germline V CDR1 and CDR2: LGHDT, YNNKEL (reference sequence). DNA for the CDR3: TGTGCCAGCAGCCTGGGCCTGGGCCAGGTCAACACCATATATTTT. It translates to CASSLGLGQVNTIYF.

This chain connects TRBV24-1 to TRBJ1-2; D uncertain. The V end lost 4 bases, the J end lost 0 bases, and 11 bases lay between the germline ends. Germline assignment: CDR1 KGHDR and CDR2 SFDVKD. CDR3 length: 15 residues. CDR3 residues: CATSESDTPNYGYTF. The CDR3 DNA reads TGTGCCACCAGTGAGTCAGACACTCCTAACTATGGCTACACCTTC.

This clone appeared once. The chain joins TRBV2 to TRBJ1-5; 9 bases are shared with TRBD1. CDR1 and CDR2 from the germline V gene are SNHLY and FYNNEI. This CDR3 comprises 16 residues. V was pared by 2 bases and J by 6 bases, with 8 bases of the junction left unmatched. The CDR3 nucleotides are TGTGCCAGCAGTGAATGGGGGGACAGGGTAGGTCAGCCCCAGCATTTT. It translates to CASSEWGDRVGQPQHF.

This clone showed up just a few times. The chain combines TRBV11-2 with TRBJ1-1; D is unclear. The germline V gene encodes CDR1 SGHAT and CDR2 FQNNGV. This CDR3 region has 14 residues. Trimming took 0 bases from V and 4 from J, leaving 9 bases between them. The CDR3 DNA sequence: TGTGCCAGCAGCTTAGACAGGTTTTTCACTGAAGCTTTCTTT. This translates into CASSLDRFFTEAFF.

The rearrangement joins TRBV28 to TRBJ1-5; 8 bases match TRBD1. Germline CDR1 reads MDHEN; CDR2 reads SYDVKM. The trim removed 8 bases at V and 2 bases at J, leaving 20 bases unmatched. The CDR3 is 19 residues long. For the CDR3, the DNA is TGTGCCAGCGTCATTAGGGGGGACAGGAGATTGTGGGGCAATCAGCCCCAGCATTTT. This encodes CASVIRGDRRLWGNQPQHF.

The table lists this clone with a count of one. This rearrangement joins TRBV4-1 to TRBJ1-4; TRBD1 might be the D (5 bases). CDR3 length equals 17 residues. Trimming shortened V by 0 bases and J by 7 bases, and 18 bases separated the two germline ends. The germline V gene has CDR1 MGHRA and CDR2 YSYEKL. The CDR3 sequence is CASSQDQGHKRGEKLFF. The CDR3 nucleotides are TGCGCCAGCAGCCAAGATCAGGGTCACAAAAGAGGTGAAAAACTGTTTTTT.

This clone was detected only a few times. The chain uses TRBV7-9 and TRBJ2-1, with D maybe TRBD1 (6 bases). The CDR3 sequence is 16 residues long. The germline V and J ends were trimmed by 3 bases and 5 bases, with 17 bases remaining between them. The germline V gene encodes CDR1 SEHNR and CDR2 FQNEAQ (reference sequence). DNA for the CDR3: TGTGCCAGCAGCTTGGGCACAGGGAGATTAGACAATGAGCAGTTCTTC. Its protein is CASSLGTGRLDNEQFF. The full variable domain, its missing parts supplied by reference TRBV7-9 and TRBJ2-1, is DTGVSQNPRHKITKRGQNVTFRCDPISEHNRLYWYRQTLGQGPEFLTYFQNEAQLEKSRLLSDRFSAERPKGSFSTLEIQRTEQGDSAMYLCASSLGTGRLDNEQFFGPGTRLTVL.

This chain links TRBV7-9 with TRBJ2-7, with unresolved D. The germline CDR1 and CDR2 sequences are SEHNR and FQNEAQ (reference sequence). Trimming removed 1 base from V and 5 bases from J, with 15 bases in between. The CDR3 consists of 15 residues. CDR3: CASSLEGRPAHEQYF. CDR3 sequence (DNA): TGTGCCAGCAGCTTAGAAGGCAGGCCGGCCCACGAGCAGTACTTC. Supplemented by reference TRBV7-9 and TRBJ2-7, the full variable domain reads DTGVSQNPRHKITKRGQNVTFRCDPISEHNRLYWYRQTLGQGPEFLTYFQNEAQLEKSRLLSDRFSAERPKGSFSTLEIQRTEQGDSAMYLCASSLEGRPAHEQYFGPGTRLTVT.

The J gene is TRBJ1-4, the V gene TRBV28, with a possible D match to TRBD1 (6 bases). V lost 7 bases, J lost 8 bases, and 14 bases lay in between. Germline CDR1 and CDR2: MDHEN and SYDVKM. The CDR3 runs 13 residues. The CDR3 DNA is TGTGCCAGCAAACGGACAGTTGAGGAAAAACTGTTTTTT. Translation: CASKRTVEEKLFF.

The CDR3 nucleotides read TGTGCCAGCAGCAAAATAGTCGGGGACAGGGACTTCGGGGATGAAAAACTGTTTTTT. This sequence encodes CASSKIVGDRDFGDEKLFF. This chain joins TRBV21-1 and TRBJ1-4; no DNA check was done on the table's D call, TRBD1. TRBV21-1 is a pseudogene segment. This CDR3 spans 19 amino acids.

This chain connects TRBV19 to TRBJ1-5; 7 bases are a match to TRBD1. CDR1 is LNHDA, CDR2 SQIVND, per germline (reference sequence). CDR3 length: 16 residues. V lost 11 bases, J lost 2 bases, and 15 bases stayed unmatched. The CDR3 protein is CAASREGARGNQPQHF. CDR3 in DNA: TGTGCCGCCTCTCGGGAGGGGGCGCGGGGCAATCAGCCCCAGCATTTT.

The genes are TRBV29-1 and TRBJ1-5; D is possibly TRBD1 (6 bases). V was pared by 4 bases and J by 3 bases, with 7 bases between. Germline lookup yields CDR1 SQVTM and CDR2 ANQGSEA. This CDR3 comprises 12 residues. CDR3 DNA: TGCAGCGTTGGGACAGACAATCAGCCCCAGCATTTT. It is translated as CSVGTDNQPQHF.

This chain uses TRBV5-1 with TRBJ2-5; 8 nucleotides agree with TRBD2. J was trimmed by 3 bases and V by 4 bases; bases with no gene match: 8. This CDR3 contains 15 residues. Per the germline V gene, CDR1 is SGHRS and CDR2 is YFSETQ. This CDR3 is CASSPVGAGEETQYF. CDR3 DNA: TGCGCCAGCAGCCCGGTTGGAGCGGGAGAAGAGACCCAGTACTTC.